The next 25 T cell receptor beta chains were all read from a single sample in a study of shared clonotypes between healthy human individuals (dated by TCRdb to the early 2020s). Libraries were prepared through the immunoSEQ multiplex PCR assay. TCRdb obtained this table from immuneACCESS and retained in-frame rearrangements with V and J assigned. These tables miss some clones; where compared with another copy, unresolved V genes account for less than half of the shortfall, and the remainder is unexplained. This sample is represented by approximately 980,000 clones; over 75% of them were singletons. The ten largest account for over 1.3% of the sample. The sequenced sample was memory CD4+ T cells sorted from blood. The cell subset or site label corresponds to: CD45RA-negative fraction. These receptors all stem from a man between 18 and 35 years old in good health.

This clone is a singleton in its sample. The V gene is TRBV28, the J gene TRBJ2-7; tentatively, D is TRBD2 (6 bases). Trimming removed 9 bases at V and 5 bases at J, with 8 bases between. The CDR3 is 10 residues long. CDR1 MDHEN and CDR2 SYDVKM come from the germline V gene. The DNA of the CDR3 is TGTGCCAGTCGCGGGGACGAGCAGTACTTC. As protein: CASRGDEQYF.

Worth noting for this clone: This may be a read error: a much more frequent sequence differs by one nucleotide. This sequence joins TRBV30 and TRBJ2-5; 7 bases line up with TRBD2. Germline assignment: CDR1 GTSNPN and CDR2 SVGIG (reference sequence). This CDR3 comprises 13 residues. Written as DNA, the CDR3 is TGTGCCTGGGAAGCGGGGTTTGAGGAGATCCAGTACTTC. This gives the protein CAWEAGFEEIQYF.

This chain connects TRBV2 to TRBJ2-2; 9 bases fit TRBD1. The CDR3 covers 15 residues. V gave up 11 bases and J gave up 5 bases; unmatched junction bases: 12. Germline assignment: CDR1 SNHLY and CDR2 FYNNEI. The CDR3 nucleotides are TGTGCCTGCTCACGAGGGGACAGGGTAACCGGGGAGCTGTTTTTT. This gives the protein CACSRGDRVTGELFF. Using reference TRBV2 and TRBJ2-2 for the parts outside the CDR3, the full variable domain is EPEVTQTPSHQVTQMGQEVILRCVPISNHLYFYWYRQILGQKVEFLVSFYNNEISEKSEIFDDQFSVERPDGSNFTLKIRSTKLEDSAMYFCACSRGDRVTGELFFGEGSRLTVL.

The V and J genes are TRBV5-4 and TRBJ2-1, with 9 positions matching TRBD1. V was clipped by 0 bases and J by 9 bases; unmatched bases: 4. The CDR3 has 14 residues. The V gene's germline CDR1 is SGHNT and CDR2 YYREEE (reference sequence). The CDR3 nucleotides read TGTGCCAGCAGCTTGGCCCCGGGACAGGGTGAGCAGTTCTTC. Its protein is CASSLAPGQGEQFF.

The chain couples TRBV2 to TRBJ2-2; 11 nucleotides line up with TRBD1. V trimming: 6 bases; J trimming: 5 bases; junction bases outside the gene matches: 2. Germline-derived CDR1 and CDR2 are SNHLY and FYNNEI. This CDR3 is 14 amino acids long. CDR3 DNA: TGTGCCAGCAGCGGGACAGGGGGAACCGGGGAGCTGTTTTTT. Residues: CASSGTGGTGELFF.

CDR3 DNA: TGTGCCAGCAGTCTAGGACTAGCGGGGGTTGTAGATACGCAGTATTTT. Protein: CASSLGLAGVVDTQYF. The J gene is TRBJ2-3, the V gene TRBV28, with TRBD2 matching over 13 bases. From germline, CDR1 is MDHEN and CDR2 SYDVKM. The CDR3 runs to 16 residues. Trimming removed 5 bases from V and 5 bases from J; junction bases left unmatched: 7. Looking up the rest from reference TRBV28 and TRBJ2-3 gives the full variable domain: DVKVTQSSRYLVKRTGEKVFLECVQDMDHENMFWYRQDPGLGLRLIYFSYDVKMKEKGDIPEGYSVSREKKERFSLILESASTNQTSMYLCASSLGLAGVVDTQYFGPGTRLTVL.

V is TRBV2 and J is TRBJ1-4, with D possibly TRBD1 on 5 matching bases. Trimming left V 11 bases short and J 2 bases short, with 9 bases between. This CDR3 region has 12 residues. Germline assignment: CDR1 SNHLY and CDR2 FYNNEI. The CDR3 sequence: CAVGRTNEKLFF. Here the CDR3 DNA reads TGTGCCGTGGGACGGACTAATGAAAAACTGTTTTTT.

This clone is a singleton in its sample. The chain is built from TRBV7-9 and TRBJ2-7; D may correspond to TRBD1 or TRBD2 (5 bases each). The CDR3 consists of 13 residues. Germline V gene lookup returns CDR1 SEHNR and CDR2 FQNEAQ (reference sequence). V gave up 5 bases and J gave up 2 bases, with 10 bases separating them. CDR3 nucleotides: TGTGCCAGCAGCCGGGACGGCGCCTACGAGCAGTACTTC. This sequence encodes CASSRDGAYEQYF. Using reference TRBV7-9 and TRBJ2-7 for the parts outside the CDR3, the full variable domain is DTGVSQNPRHKITKRGQNVTFRCDPISEHNRLYWYRQTLGQGPEFLTYFQNEAQLEKSRLLSDRFSAERPKGSFSTLEIQRTEQGDSAMYLCASSRDGAYEQYFGPGTRLTVT.

The genes are TRBV10-2 and TRBJ1-2; 7 bases map to TRBD1. Unmatched junction bases numbered 11, after V lost 6 bases and J lost 1 base. Germline V CDR1 and CDR2: WSHSY, SAAADI. This CDR3 has 16 amino acids. The CDR3 spells CASRLSGTASNYGYTF. The CDR3 DNA reads as TGCGCCAGCAGACTCTCTGGGACAGCCAGTAACTATGGCTACACCTTC.

The chain employs TRBV30 and TRBJ2-3, with 11 bases that match TRBD2. Germline V gives CDR1 GTSNPN, CDR2 SVGIG (reference sequence). CDR3 length: 17 amino acids. J gave up 5 bases and V 0 bases, and 10 bases lay outside the gene matches. CDR3 nucleotide sequence: TGTGCCTGGAGTGTAATCCTTAGCGGGAGGGCCAGAGATACGCAGTATTTT. Translated, it gives CAWSVILSGRARDTQYF. Full variable domain (rest looked up from reference TRBV30 and TRBJ2-3): SQTIHQWPATLVQPVGSPLSLECTVEGTSNPNLYWYRQAAGRGLQLLFYSVGIGQISSEVPQNLSASRPQDRQFILSSKKLLLSDSGFYLCAWSVILSGRARDTQYFGPGTRLTVL.

Remarks on this clone: The junction departs from the called germline gene at one end, perhaps through a read error. Here the CDR3 reads CASSPDRGNTGELFF. The CDR3 DNA follows: TGTGCTAGCAGCCCGGACAGGGGGAACACCGGGGAGCTGTTTTTT. This chain joins TRBV7-7 and TRBJ2-2; 9 positions agree with TRBD1. The CDR3 covers 15 residues. The V gene's germline CDR1 is SSHAT and CDR2 FNYEAQ (reference sequence). The variable domain in full, completed from reference TRBV7-7 and TRBJ2-2, reads GAGVSQSPRYKVTKRGQDVTLRCDPISSHATLYWYQQALGQGPEFLTYFNYEAQPDKSGLPSDRFSAERPEGSISTLTIQRTEQRDSAMYRCASSPDRGNTGELFFGEGSRLTVL.

The rearrangement links TRBV9 to TRBJ2-1; D gene uncertain. The V end lost 0 bases, the J end lost 0 bases, and 7 bases lay between the germline ends. The V gene's germline CDR1 is SGDLS and CDR2 YYNGEE. The CDR3 has 15 amino acids. The CDR3 protein is CASSVDSYSYNEQFF. The CDR3 bases are TGTGCCAGCAGCGTAGACTCCTACTCCTACAATGAGCAGTTCTTC. The whole variable domain, filled in from reference TRBV9 and TRBJ2-1, reads DSGVTQTPKHLITATGQRVTLRCSPRSGDLSVYWYQQSLDQGLQFLIQYYNGEERAKGNILERFSAQQFPDLHSELNLSSLELGDSALYFCASSVDSYSYNEQFFGPGTRLTVL.

CDR3: CASSQKVGYEQYF. In DNA, the CDR3 is TGCGCCAGCAGCCAAAAAGTGGGCTACGAGCAGTACTTC. The V gene is TRBV4-3, the J gene TRBJ2-7; no definite D call. V dropped 2 bases and J dropped 3 bases, with 8 bases sitting between them. Germline CDR1 LGHNA, CDR2 YSLEER. This CDR3 region has 13 residues.

The gene calls are TRBV27 and TRBJ2-7, with TRBD1 matching 7 bases. This CDR3 has 14 residues. Germline values: CDR1 MNHEY, CDR2 SMNVEV (reference sequence). Trimming cost V 5 bases and J 2 bases; bases outside gene matches: 6. DNA for the CDR3: TGTGCCAGCAGTCGAAAAGGGACAGCCTACGAGCAGTACTTC. Its translation is CASSRKGTAYEQYF.

The chain combines TRBV5-1 with TRBJ2-2; D may be TRBD2 (6 bases). Trimming cost V 4 bases and J 4 bases, with 17 bases left between them. Per the germline V gene, CDR1 is SGHRS and CDR2 is YFSETQ. The CDR3 covers 16 residues. The CDR3 DNA sequence: TGCGCCAGCAGCCGGGACTCCGCAAGCCCCACCGGGGAGCTGTTTTTT. Protein sequence: CASSRDSASPTGELFF.

J is TRBJ2-5 and V is TRBV4-1; D might be TRBD1 (5 bases). The CDR3 is 15 amino acids. V was cut by 4 bases and J by 5 bases, with 17 bases left in between. Germline lookup yields CDR1 MGHRA and CDR2 YSYEKL. CDR3 nucleotides: TGCGCCAGCAGCCCCATCCCGCAGGGAAGGGAGACCCAGTACTTC. Protein product: CASSPIPQGRETQYF.

This clone occurred a few times. This chain links TRBV5-6 with TRBJ2-1; D is perhaps TRBD1 (6 bases). V was cut by 7 bases and J by 0 bases, with 11 bases left in between. The CDR3 has 14 amino acids. Per germline, CDR1 SGHDT and CDR2 YYEEEE. The CDR3 loop reads CASGQGSSYNEQFF. In DNA, the CDR3 is TGTGCCAGCGGGCAGGGGAGCTCCTACAATGAGCAGTTCTTC.

The chain uses TRBV7-3 and TRBJ1-1; 8 bases are shared with TRBD1. The CDR3 has 15 residues. Losses at the gene ends were 5 bases for V and 3 bases for J; bases not matched to a gene: 8. The germline CDR1 and CDR2 sequences are SGHTA and FQGTGA. CDR3 nucleotides: TGTGCCAGCAGCCCGGACGACAGGGGATACACTGAAGCTTTCTTT. As protein: CASSPDDRGYTEAFF. The full variable domain, completed using reference TRBV7-3 and TRBJ1-1, is GAGVSQTPSNKVTEKGKYVELRCDPISGHTALYWYRQSLGQGPEFLIYFQGTGAADDSGLPNDRFFAVRPEGSVSTLKIQRTERGDSAVYLCASSPDDRGYTEAFFGQGTRLTVV.

V is TRBV7-2 and J is TRBJ2-2; 10 bases map to TRBD2. The CDR3 runs to 16 residues. V shed 4 bases, J shed 5 bases, and the junction held 7 bases outside the gene matches. Germline V gene sequence: CDR1 SGHTA, CDR2 FQGNSA. The CDR3 loop is CASSSPSGGGTGELFF. The CDR3 nucleotides are TGTGCCAGCAGCTCGCCTAGCGGGGGAGGGACCGGGGAGCTGTTTTTT. The full variable domain, in which reference TRBV7-2 and TRBJ2-2 provide the parts outside the CDR3, is GAGVSQSPSNKVTEKGKDVELRCDPISGHTALYWYRQSLGQGLEFLIYFQGNSAPDKSGLPSDRFSAERTGGSVSTLTIQRTQQEDSAVYLCASSSPSGGGTGELFFGEGSRLTVL.

V is TRBV5-1 and J is TRBJ2-5; D is ambiguous. The CDR3 sequence is 15 residues long. Per germline, CDR1 SGHRS and CDR2 YFSETQ. V lost 4 bases to trimming and J lost 4 bases, with 17 bases between them. CDR3 nucleotides: TGCGCCAGCAGCCTATTAATGGGTCTGGGAGAGACCCAGTACTTC. It encodes CASSLLMGLGETQYF. The full variable domain, completed using reference TRBV5-1 and TRBJ2-5, is KAGVTQTPRYLIKTRGQQVTLSCSPISGHRSVSWYQQTPGQGLQFLFEYFSETQRNKGNFPGRFSGRQFSNSRSEMNVSTLELGDSALYLCASSLLMGLGETQYFGPGTRLLVL.

The rearrangement joins TRBV10-2 to TRBJ2-6; D unresolved. The germline CDR1 and CDR2 sequences are WSHSY and SAAADI. V lost 2 bases and J lost 0, with 5 bases in between. CDR3 length: 15 residues. The CDR3 DNA reads as TGCGCCAGCAGTGAGGCCGCCTCTGGGGCCAACGTCCTGACTTTC. It yields the protein CASSEAASGANVLTF.

The chain uses TRBV15 and TRBJ1-5; no firm D call. V gave up 0 bases and J gave up 7 bases, with 19 bases separating them. Germline V gene sequence: CDR1 LNHNV, CDR2 YYDKDF (reference sequence). The CDR3 is 17 amino acids. DNA of the CDR3: TGTGCCACCAGCAGAGATCCTGGCAAGGCCCTCTCCCAGCCCCAGCATTTT. Translated, it gives CATSRDPGKALSQPQHF.

This clone was picked up a small number of times. The V gene is TRBV5-4, the J gene TRBJ2-3, with 9 nucleotides matching TRBD1. Germline CDR1 SGHNT, CDR2 YYREEE (reference sequence). J lost 3 bases, V lost 1 base, and 6 bases had no gene match. The CDR3 runs 16 residues. The DNA for the CDR3 is TGTGCCAGCAGCTTGATAACGGGACAGGGAACAGATACGCAGTATTTT. This encodes CASSLITGQGTDTQYF.

The chain has TRBV10-1 and TRBJ2-1, with D tentatively TRBD2 (5 bases). Germline V gives CDR1 WNHNN, CDR2 SYGVQD (reference sequence). Trimming removed 0 bases at V and 7 bases at J, with 16 bases between. This CDR3 region has 16 residues. In DNA, the CDR3 is TGCGCCAGCAGTGAGTCATTGGGCGGGCCTGGGAATGAGCAGTTCTTC. Encoded protein: CASSESLGGPGNEQFF.

The rearrangement links TRBV15 to TRBJ2-1; TRBD2 aligns across 10 bases. CDR3 length: 18 amino acids. The junction had 16 bases not matched to a gene; V was cut back by 3 bases and J by 8 bases. The germline gives CDR1 LNHNV, CDR2 YYDKDF (reference sequence). CDR3 sequence: CATSSSLRGAGGPDEQFF. The CDR3 DNA follows: TGTGCCACCAGCAGCTCCCTGAGGGGAGCGGGAGGGCCTGATGAGCAGTTCTTC.